Presented here are 10 T cell receptor beta chains from one specimen sequenced in a study of cytomegalovirus exposure and HLA in healthy donors. 13 Jbeta primers and 60 Vbeta primers were used for the PCR. The data were produced by immunoSEQ multiplex PCR, yet TCRdb's version contains in-frame clones alone and is incomplete. The sample shows about 130,000 clones, less than 80% of them seen only once. Sequenced material: PBMCs. These receptor sequences come from a man aged 45-65 years in good health and CMV-seropositive.

The chain links TRBV5-6 to TRBJ1-1, with a tentative D call TRBD1 (5 bases). Trimming left V 3 bases short and J 1 base short, with 13 bases between. Germline V CDR1 and CDR2: SGHDT, YYEEEE. There are 15 residues in the CDR3. CDR3 region: CASSWDLTTNTEAFF. CDR3 in DNA: TGTGCCAGCAGCTGGGACTTAACTACGAACACTGAAGCTTTCTTT.

The V gene is TRBV9, the J gene TRBJ2-5; 7 nucleotides line up with TRBD1. TRBJ2-7 matches the DNA end more closely, so the J call is doubtful. Germline-derived CDR1 and CDR2 are SGDLS and YYNGEE. The CDR3 sequence is 15 residues long. The CDR3 region has the DNA TGTGCCAGCAGCGTCGCGGACAGGACGACCTACGAGCAGTACTTC. Translation: CASSVADRTTYEQYF.

The chain carries TRBV7-9 and TRBJ1-4; maybe TRBD1 (6 bases). The CDR3 is 15 amino acids. The germline V and J ends were trimmed by 4 bases and 5 bases, with 14 bases remaining between them. Germline V CDR1 and CDR2: SEHNR, FQNEAQ (reference sequence). The CDR3 DNA reads TGTGCCAGCAGCTCTTCCGGACAGTTAAATGAAAAACTGTTTTTT. It encodes CASSSSGQLNEKLFF.

This clone was seen just once. This chain uses TRBV7-2 with TRBJ2-7; maybe TRBD2 (5 bases). The V end lost 5 bases, the J end lost 6 bases, and 17 bases lay between the germline ends. The V gene's germline CDR1 is SGHTA and CDR2 FQGNSA. There are 14 residues in the CDR3. CDR3 in DNA: TGTGCCAGCAGCCGCCCCGCCCATCGGGGCGAGCAGTACTTC. Its protein is CASSRPAHRGEQYF.

The CDR3 nucleotides are TGTGCCAGCAGCTTAGTGGGCGCACCCTCGGGGGATGCGCAGTATTTT. This translates into CASSLVGAPSGDAQYF. This chain joins TRBV7-6 and TRBJ2-3; D is possibly TRBD2 (6 bases). CDR3 length: 16 residues. Germline loops: CDR1 SGHVS, CDR2 FNYEAQ. The V end lost 1 base, the J end lost 10 bases, and 21 bases lay between the germline ends.

A few counts support this clone. In DNA form, the CDR3 reads TGTGCCAGCAGCCCAGGGGGGACAGGGGGGACCATTCAGTACTTC. It is translated as CASSPGGTGGTIQYF. The chain joins TRBV11-2 to TRBJ2-4; 11 nucleotides agree with TRBD1. Germline trimming cut 5 bases from V and 9 bases from J; bases unmatched to any gene: 9. This CDR3 spans 15 amino acids. Germline CDR1 and CDR2: SGHAT and FQNNGV. Variable domain in full (rest from reference TRBV11-2 and TRBJ2-4): EAGVAQSPRYKIIEKRQSVAFWCNPISGHATLYWYQQILGQGPKLLIQFQNNGVVDDSQLPKDRFSAERLKGVDSTLKIQPAKLEDSAVYLCASSPGGTGGTIQYFGAGTRLSVL.

This chain links TRBV5-1 with TRBJ2-7; 7 bases map to TRBD2. There are 15 residues in the CDR3. With 4 bases clipped from V and 5 bases from J, the junction kept 12 bases outside the gene matches. Germline-derived CDR1 and CDR2 are SGHRS and YFSETQ. The CDR3 DNA is TGCGCCAGCAGCGCCAGAATGGTGGGGGGGGACGAGCAGTACTTC. Translating gives CASSARMVGGDEQYF.

This clone was seen once. The junction departs from the called germline gene at one end, perhaps through a read error. CDR3 protein: CASSLGQGAGRTSRDTQYF. In DNA, the CDR3 is TGTGCTAGCAGCTTAGGCCAGGGGGCTGGGCGGACGTCGAGAGATACGCAGTATTTT. This chain connects TRBV7-7 to TRBJ2-3; 8 bases line up with TRBD1. The CDR3 runs 19 residues. Germline loops: CDR1 SSHAT, CDR2 FNYEAQ (reference sequence).

A single count supports this clone. The same CDR3 arises from other DNA sequences in this sample as well. This chain uses TRBV7-2 with TRBJ2-5; 8 bases fit TRBD1. This CDR3 region has 14 residues. After removal of 3 bases from V and 4 bases from J, the junction contained 4 bases not matched to a gene. From germline, CDR1 is SGHTA and CDR2 FQGNSA. Here the CDR3 reads CASSLAGGGETQYF. The CDR3 DNA reads as TGTGCCAGCAGCTTGGCAGGGGGCGGAGAGACCCAGTACTTC.

The chain uses TRBV6-1 and TRBJ1-2, with D maybe TRBD1 (5 bases). Germline V gene sequence: CDR1 MNHNS, CDR2 SASEGT. Trimming pared 6 bases from V and 8 bases from J, leaving 16 bases between. The CDR3 extends over 13 amino acids. The CDR3 protein is CASSRSGGEGYTF. The CDR3 DNA sequence: TGTGCCAGCAGCCGTTCGGGGGGGGAAGGCTACACCTTC.